This TCR beta chain was captured in a study of blood T cell repertoires in COVID-19. About the research overall: Samples taken during acute and convalescent COVID-19 were collected in the United States, Italy and Spain. Sources were T cells, B-cell-depleted T cells, or PBMCs; the material itself was cDNA or gDNA.

V lost 5 bases and J lost 2, with 12 bases in between. The germline CDR1 and CDR2 sequences are LNHDA and SQIVND (reference sequence). The CDR3 sequence is 14 residues long. In its sample, this clone was seen once. Study processing details: Nucleated cell counts were estimated from reference gene primer amplification. Sequenced by immunoSEQ multiplex PCR; TCRdb stores in-frame clones only, minus some. For V, J and clone size, that table is used; D and trimming come from the DNA. The repertoire holds 100,000 to 150,000 clones, with roughly 86% as singletons. V and J are TRBV19 and TRBJ2-5, with D tentatively TRBD1 (6 bases). The sample was peripheral blood. The sequence came from a human donor in a cohort sampled during active COVID-19. CDR3 protein: CASSRRDIQETQYF. CDR3 bases: TGTGCCAGTAGTCGCCGGGACATACAAGAGACCCAGTACTTC.